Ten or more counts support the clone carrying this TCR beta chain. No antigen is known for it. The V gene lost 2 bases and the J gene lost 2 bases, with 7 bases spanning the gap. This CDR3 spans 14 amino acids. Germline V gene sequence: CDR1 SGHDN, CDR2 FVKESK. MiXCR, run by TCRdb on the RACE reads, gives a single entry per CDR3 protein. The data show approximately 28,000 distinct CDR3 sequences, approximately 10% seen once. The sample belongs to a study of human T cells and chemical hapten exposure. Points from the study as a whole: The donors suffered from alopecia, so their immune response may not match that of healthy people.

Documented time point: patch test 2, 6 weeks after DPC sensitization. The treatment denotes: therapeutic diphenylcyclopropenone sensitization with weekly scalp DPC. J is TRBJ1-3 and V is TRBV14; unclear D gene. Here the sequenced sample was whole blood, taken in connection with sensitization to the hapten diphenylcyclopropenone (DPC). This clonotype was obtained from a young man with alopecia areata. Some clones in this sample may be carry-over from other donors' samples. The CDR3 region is CASSQQRAGNTIYF. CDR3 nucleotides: TGTGCCAGCAGCCAACAAAGGGCTGGAAACACCATATATTTT.